The 22 T cell receptor beta chains below come from one sample, sequenced in a study of blood T cell repertoires in COVID-19. TCRdb's table, derived via immunoSEQ multiplex PCR, lists solely in-frame clones and lacks some. The table records some 50,000 clones, roughly 89% of them present only once. The source material was peripheral blood. These TCRs come from a man aged 50-59 years with acute or convalescent COVID-19.

The J gene is TRBJ2-7, the V gene TRBV30, with D possibly matching TRBD2 (5 bases). The germline V gene has CDR1 GTSNPN and CDR2 SVGIG (reference sequence). This CDR3 has 13 residues. Trimming shortened V by 0 bases and J by 2 bases, and 8 bases separated the two germline ends. CDR3: CAWSVATTYEQYF. The CDR3, as DNA: TGTGCCTGGAGTGTAGCGACTACCTACGAGCAGTACTTC. Variable domain in full (rest from reference TRBV30 and TRBJ2-7): SQTIHQWPATLVQPVGSPLSLECTVEGTSNPNLYWYRQAAGRGLQLLFYSVGIGQISSEVPQNLSASRPQDRQFILSSKKLLLSDSGFYLCAWSVATTYEQYFGPGTRLTVT.

The chain uses TRBV10-3 and TRBJ2-2; TRBD2 matches 14 bases. V lost 4 bases to trimming and J lost 0 bases; unmatched junction nucleotides: 7. This CDR3 has 19 amino acids. The germline CDR1 and CDR2 sequences are ENHRY and SYGVKD. CDR3: CAISGTGLAGGPNTGELFF. DNA of the CDR3: TGTGCCATCAGTGGTACCGGACTAGCGGGGGGCCCGAACACCGGGGAGCTGTTTTTT.

V gene TRBV19 combines with J gene TRBJ1-2, with unresolved D. The V end lost 6 bases, the J end lost 4 bases, and 9 bases lay between the germline ends. The germline CDR1 and CDR2 sequences are LNHDA and SQIVND (reference sequence). The CDR3 runs 12 residues. CDR3 sequence: CASRGSTYGYTF. As DNA, the CDR3 is TGTGCCAGTAGGGGCAGTACCTATGGCTACACCTTC.

The J gene is TRBJ1-2, the V gene TRBV15; TRBD1 is a possible D gene (6 bases). CDR3 length: 13 amino acids. In germline, CDR1 is LNHNV, CDR2 YYDKDF (reference sequence). Trimming cost V 1 base and J 9 bases, with 12 bases left between them. CDR3 residues: CATSRGGLGSYTF. CDR3 bases: TGTGCCACCAGCAGAGGGGGGCTGGGCAGCTACACCTTC.

The chain links TRBV4-1 to TRBJ1-5; D might be TRBD1 (5 bases). Deletions cut 1 base from V and 4 bases from J, with 11 bases between. The germline CDR1 and CDR2 sequences are MGHRA and YSYEKL. This CDR3 is 15 amino acids long. The CDR3 is CASSQVSGWNQPQHF. The DNA for the CDR3 is TGCGCCAGCAGCCAAGTTTCAGGGTGGAATCAGCCCCAGCATTTT.

The chain carries TRBV2 and TRBJ1-4, with a tentative D call TRBD1 (6 bases). The CDR3 is 13 amino acids. Germline lookup yields CDR1 SNHLY and CDR2 FYNNEI. Deletions cut 9 bases from V and 4 bases from J, with 12 bases between. The CDR3 spells CARRGQGNEKLFF. The DNA of the CDR3 is TGTGCCAGGCGGGGGCAGGGTAATGAAAAACTGTTTTTT.

The J gene is TRBJ1-1, the V gene TRBV6-5, with 7 bases aligning to TRBD1. This CDR3 comprises 14 residues. Germline V gene data show CDR1 as MNHEY and CDR2 as SVGAGI. The V and J ends lost 2 bases and 0 bases, in that order; junction bases with no gene match: 0. Here the CDR3 reads CASSYGTVNTEAFF. The CDR3 nucleotides are TGTGCCAGCAGTTACGGGACAGTGAACACTGAAGCTTTCTTT.

The V gene is TRBV7-2, the J gene TRBJ1-1; D not certain. The CDR3 contains 13 residues. V was clipped by 4 bases and J by 7 bases, with 13 bases between them. The germline V gene encodes CDR1 SGHTA and CDR2 FQGNSA. In DNA form, the CDR3 reads TGTGCCAGCAGCTCTCTTACCGGGAGTGAAGCTTTCTTT. As protein: CASSSLTGSEAFF.

The chain couples TRBV15 to TRBJ1-4; D gene unclear. Germline V gives CDR1 LNHNV, CDR2 YYDKDF (reference sequence). This CDR3 is built from 15 residues. V was clipped by 0 bases and J by 4 bases, with 9 bases between them. The CDR3 loop is CATSRDGQNNEKLFF. DNA of the CDR3: TGTGCCACCAGCAGAGATGGGCAGAATAATGAAAAACTGTTTTTT.

The chain is built from TRBV7-8 and TRBJ1-3; D is ambiguous. The CDR3 is 16 residues long. Trimming cost V 3 bases and J 0 bases, with 12 bases left between them. Germline CDR1 and CDR2: SGHVS and FQNEAQ. CDR3 DNA: TGTGCCAGCAGCTTTAGGACCCGGGACTCTGGAAACACCATATATTTT. It is translated as CASSFRTRDSGNTIYF.

The chain links TRBV9 to TRBJ2-1, with 9 bases aligning to TRBD1. The ends lost 3 bases at V and 4 bases at J; junction bases unmatched: 8. Germline V gene data show CDR1 as SGDLS and CDR2 as YYNGEE. The CDR3 length is 16 residues. The CDR3 loop reads CASSARQGDHYNEQFF. The CDR3 DNA is TGTGCCAGCAGCGCAAGACAGGGGGACCATTACAATGAGCAGTTCTTC.

Concerning this clone: The junction shows a germline mismatch at one end, possibly a read error. J is TRBJ2-7 and V is TRBV5-1, with 9 nucleotides matching TRBD2. This CDR3 region has 17 residues. Germline CDR1 SGHRS, CDR2 YFSETQ. The CDR3 sequence is CARSLGGASGIPYEQYF. DNA for the CDR3: TGCGCCCGCAGCTTGGGGGGGGCTAGCGGGATACCCTACGAGCAGTACTTC.

The rearrangement uses TRBV2 and TRBJ1-1; D remains ambiguous. The V gene's germline CDR1 is SNHLY and CDR2 FYNNEI. CDR3 length: 12 amino acids. V was shortened by 3 bases and J by 5 bases, with 7 bases between the two germline ends. CDR3 in DNA: TGTGCCAGCAGTGAGTCGGGGACTGAAGCTTTCTTT. Residues: CASSESGTEAFF.

The rearrangement links TRBV27 to TRBJ1-5; D call uncertain. Trimming cost V 1 base and J 6 bases, with 13 bases left between them. The CDR3 contains 15 residues. Germline CDR1 MNHEY, CDR2 SMNVEV (reference sequence). The CDR3 DNA reads TGTGCCAGCAGTTTATTCGGGGTCGGGAGTCAGCCCCAGCATTTT. Translation: CASSLFGVGSQPQHF.

The chain links TRBV4-2 to TRBJ1-3; D possibly corresponds to TRBD1 (5 bases). Germline CDR1 and CDR2: LGHNA and YNFKEQ. The V end was cut by 0 bases, the J end by 1 base, with 13 bases between. The CDR3 sequence is 17 residues long. CDR3 residues: CASSQEVRGFSGNTIYF. The DNA for the CDR3 is TGTGCCAGCAGCCAAGAAGTAAGGGGCTTTTCTGGAAACACCATATATTTT.

This chain joins TRBV6-5 and TRBJ1-6; 8 bases line up with TRBD1. Germline V lookup: CDR1 MNHEY, CDR2 SVGAGI. V lost 8 bases, J lost 2 bases, and 2 bases stayed unmatched. The CDR3 is 14 amino acids. The DNA of the CDR3 is TGTGCCAGCGACAGGGGAACCTATAATTCACCCCTCCACTTT. Translation: CASDRGTYNSPLHF.

This chain uses TRBV18 with TRBJ1-5; 7 bases fit TRBD1. CDR3 length equals 13 residues. Germline V gives CDR1 KGHSH, CDR2 LQKENI. Trimming took 6 bases from V and 4 from J; bases not matched to a gene: 3. DNA of the CDR3: TGTGCCAGCTCTCCGGACAGGAATCAGCCCCAGCATTTT. Encoded protein: CASSPDRNQPQHF. The variable domain in full, completed from reference TRBV18 and TRBJ1-5, reads NAGVMQNPRHLVRRRGQEARLRCSPMKGHSHVYWYRQLPEEGLKFMVYLQKENIIDESGMPKERFSAEFPKEGPSILRIQQVVRGDSAAYFCASSPDRNQPQHFGDGTRLSIL.

This chain joins TRBV4-1 and TRBJ2-5; TRBD1 is a possible D gene (5 bases). The CDR3 spans 14 residues. CDR1 and CDR2 from the germline V gene are MGHRA and YSYEKL. V was cut by 1 base and J by 4 bases, with 10 bases left in between. This chain's CDR3 is CASSQVLGVETQYF. The CDR3, as DNA: TGCGCCAGCAGCCAAGTCTTAGGGGTAGAGACCCAGTACTTC.

J is TRBJ1-4 and V is TRBV5-6, with D perhaps matching TRBD1 (5 bases). This CDR3 contains 16 residues. Germline V CDR1 and CDR2: SGHDT, YYEEEE. Trimming removed 5 bases from V and 7 bases from J, with 21 bases in between. This chain's CDR3 is CASSYGHRTWFEKLFF. For the CDR3, the DNA is TGTGCCAGCAGTTATGGCCACAGGACATGGTTTGAAAAACTGTTTTTT.

The chain links TRBV2 to TRBJ1-2, with TRBD1 as a possible D gene (6 bases). Trimming removed 6 bases from V and 5 bases from J, with 10 bases in between. The germline V gene has CDR1 SNHLY and CDR2 FYNNEI. The CDR3 is 12 residues long. CDR3 nucleotides: TGTGCCAGCAGGACAGGAACTTATGGCTACACCTTC. It is translated as CASRTGTYGYTF.

The chain combines TRBV2 with TRBJ2-3; 10 positions match TRBD1. The CDR3 consists of 16 residues. The germline V gene has CDR1 SNHLY and CDR2 FYNNEI. Unmatched junction bases numbered 9, after V lost 4 bases and J lost 5 bases. CDR3 DNA sequence: TGTGCCAGCAGTGCCCGGGACAGGGGACCCTTAGATACGCAGTATTTT. Translated, it gives CASSARDRGPLDTQYF.

This clone was picked up one time. The chain employs TRBV5-1 and TRBJ2-1; 8 bases are shared with TRBD1. The V gene end was trimmed by 4 bases and the J gene end by 6 bases; junction bases not matched to a gene: 9. Germline-derived CDR1 and CDR2 are SGHRS and YFSETQ. This CDR3 is 15 amino acids long. The CDR3 region has the DNA TGCGCCAGCAGCCCGCGTCAGGGGGCGAGCAATGAGCAGTTCTTC. Translation gives CASSPRQGASNEQFF.